This TCR beta chain was observed in a study of cytomegalovirus exposure and HLA in healthy donors. Study-level information: Genetic ancestry analysis placed 75% to 85% of the 398 donors that were genotyped in the Caucasian-associated cluster.

The CDR3 extends over 15 amino acids. V shed 0 bases, J shed 6 bases, and the junction held 7 bases outside the gene matches. Germline V gives CDR1 SGHNT, CDR2 YYREEE (reference sequence). The PCR contained 60 Vbeta and 13 Jbeta primers. How the authors handled the data: About 12 million of the approximately 80 million unique TCR beta chains counted in a later analysis were shared. Sequencing was performed with immunoSEQ multiplex PCR; in TCRdb, only in-frame clones are kept and a portion is missing. D and trimming were read from the DNA, whereas the V and J calls and clone size are those reported in that table. The sample includes under 200,000 clones, around 80% of them seen just once. Study-wide findings and caveats: Sequencing had likely introduced a cluster of highly shared sequence variants as an artifact. Some TCR beta chains (164 of them) were listed as cytomegalovirus-associated.

A remark on this clone: Antigen unknown.

The receptor comes from a woman under 40 in good health and CMV-seropositive. This sequence joins TRBV5-4 and TRBJ2-7, with 9 bases identical to TRBD1. Sequenced sample: PBMCs. The CDR3 region is CASSLVYRGLGEQYF. The CDR3 DNA reads TGTGCCAGCAGCTTGGTGTACAGGGGGCTAGGCGAGCAGTACTTC.